These T cell receptor beta chains were read from a single sample in a study of T cells in Graves' hyperthyroidism and ophthalmopathy. Each CDR3 protein gets one entry after TCRdb re-called the multiplex PCR reads with MiXCR. The sample consists of 250,000 to 300,000 distinct CDR3 sequences, more than 12% of them appearing once. The sample taken for sequencing was blood. Source of these receptors: a woman aged 40 to 50 with Graves' hyperthyroidism that later progressed to Graves' ophthalmopathy. The CDR3 runs from the conserved cysteine through the conserved F or W. D genes are given only for firm matches. Only part of the rows carry a size: once, few, many, or a class if the clone is expanded.

j_call d_call clone_size v_call cdr3_nt cdr3_aa
TRBJ2-4 NA few TRBV11-2 TGTGCCAGCAGCTTAGATAGGCTAGCATACTATGGGGCCAAAAACATTCAGTACTTC CASSLDRLAYYGAKNIQYF
TRBJ1-2 NA NA TRBV20-1 TGCAGTGCCCTTAGGGACCCCTGGACCTATGGCTACACCTTC CSALRDPWTYGYTF
TRBJ2-7 NA many TRBV20-1 TGCAGTGCTCGAGACAGAACCTACGAGCAGTACTTC CSARDRTYEQYF
TRBJ2-5 NA many TRBV29-1 TGCAGCGTTGAAGGGAACGGAGAGACCCAGTACTTC CSVEGNGETQYF
TRBJ2-7 TRBD1 NA TRBV6-1 TGTGCCAGCAGTATCCTACCCACAGGGGGCTCCTACGAGCAGTACTTC CASSILPTGGSYEQYF
TRBJ2-7 TRBD1 few TRBV4-1 TGCGCCAGCAAGGGGGCGCCCGGAACCTACGAGCAGTACTTC CASKGAPGTYEQYF
TRBJ2-7 TRBD1 many TRBV27 TGTGCCAGCAGTCCTAATTCCGGGACAGGGTTCCTAGAGCAGTACTTC CASSPNSGTGFLEQYF
TRBJ2-2 NA many TRBV28 TGTGCCAGCAGTTTAAGCCTATCGAACACCGGGGAGCTGTTTTTT CASSLSLSNTGELFF
TRBJ1-5 NA NA TRBV20-1 TGCAGTGCTAGGGACCGGGAGGTCACAGGGCCGATCAGGCCCCAGCATTTT CSARDREVTGPIRPQHF
TRBJ2-5 NA many TRBV5-5 TGTGCCAGCAGCCTTATCCACCCGGTTGCGGGCGCCCCGGGGACCCAGTACTTC CASSLIHPVAGAPGTQYF
TRBJ1-5 TRBD1 many TRBV6-1 TGTGCCATACGACAGGGAGGCCACTCAAGCAATCAGCCCCAGCATTTT CAIRQGGHSSNQPQHF
TRBJ1-4 NA many TRBV28 TGTGCCAGCAGTCCTCCGGGAGGGAATGAAAAACTGTTTTTT CASSPPGGNEKLFF
TRBJ2-1 TRBD1 many TRBV29-1 TGCAGCGTCGAAGGACAGGGCTACAATGAGCAGTTCTTC CSVEGQGYNEQFF
TRBJ2-3 NA many TRBV2 TGTGCCAGCAGTACCTCGGCGAGCGGCTGGAGCACAGATACGCAGTATTTT CASSTSASGWSTDTQYF
TRBJ2-5 TRBD2 NA TRBV19 TGTGCCAGTACTCCACGCGGGAGGGACCAGGAGACCCAGTACTTC CASTPRGRDQETQYF
TRBJ2-2 NA many TRBV5-1 TGCGCCAGCAGCTTCGCTTGGACCGGGGAGCTGTTTTTT CASSFAWTGELFF
TRBJ2-1 TRBD2 many TRBV18 TGTGCCAGCTCACCCCGGACTAGCGTTGGGTCCTACAATGAGCAGTTCTTC CASSPRTSVGSYNEQFF
TRBJ2-2 NA NA TRBV11-1 TGTGCCAGCAGACCCACCTTCAAGGCGAACACCGGGGAGCTGTTTTTT CASRPTFKANTGELFF
TRBJ2-3 NA many TRBV27 TGTGCCAGCAGTTTACTGGAGGTGGGGGGCACAGATACGCAGTATTTT CASSLLEVGGTDTQYF
TRBJ2-7 NA many TRBV18 TGTGCCAGCTCACCGGCATCCTACGAGCAGTACTTC CASSPASYEQYF
TRBJ2-5 NA NA TRBV6-6 TGTGCCAGCAGTTACTCGGGAGGAATACCGGTTAGCACAGAGACCCAGTACTTC CASSYSGGIPVSTETQYF
TRBJ2-2 NA many TRBV7-8 TGTGCCAGCAGCTTAGGCCTTCGTTCTACAGGGCGAGGGGAGCTGTTTTTT CASSLGLRSTGRGELFF
TRBJ2-7 NA NA TRBV29-1 TGCAGCGTTGAGTTAGCGCAGAGGAGCTCCTACGAGCAGTACTTC CSVELAQRSSYEQYF
TRBJ2-5 NA few TRBV14 TGTGCCAGCAGCCCGCGGGACAGTTCATATGTAGCCCAGTACTTC CASSPRDSSYVAQYF
TRBJ1-1 NA few TRBV4-2 TGTGCCAGCAGCCCACCGGGGGGGGAGGACACTGAAGCTTTCTTT CASSPPGGEDTEAFF
TRBJ1-1 NA NA TRBV5-6 TGTGCCAGCAGCTTGACTGCCATCCCTGGGGCTTTCTTT CASSLTAIPGAFF
TRBJ2-1 TRBD2 many TRBV3-1 TGTGCCAGCAGCCGTAGACCGGGACTAGCCTCAATTGGCTCCTACAATGAGCAGTTCTTC CASSRRPGLASIGSYNEQFF
TRBJ2-5 NA many TRBV20-1 TGCAGTGCTAGTAGGACAGCAGCAGAGACCCAGTACTTC CSASRTAAETQYF
TRBJ1-3 TRBD1 many TRBV18 TGTGCCAGCTCACCATTCCCGGGACAGTTAAACACCATATATTTT CASSPFPGQLNTIYF
TRBJ1-4 NA NA TRBV7-9 TGTGCCAGCAGCTTTACGATTGGGAGCTCAGCTAATGAAAAACTGTTTTTT CASSFTIGSSANEKLFF
TRBJ1-1 TRBD1 many TRBV18 TGTGCCAGCTCGGCAAATCAGGGGGTTGAGAACACTGAAGCTTTCTTT CASSANQGVENTEAFF
TRBJ2-7 TRBD1 many TRBV5-1 TGCGCCAGCAGCCCCGGACAGGGCGTTGGCGAGCAGTACTTC CASSPGQGVGEQYF
TRBJ1-1 NA many TRBV12-3/TRBV12-4 TGTGCCAGCAGTCGGACATCGACCTCATACAAGAACACTGAAGCTTTCTTT CASSRTSTSYKNTEAFF
TRBJ1-6 NA NA TRBV2 TGTGCCAGCAGAGGTTTGGGCAGAAATAATTCACCCCTCCACTTT CASRGLGRNNSPLHF
TRBJ2-3 TRBD2 few TRBV19 TGTGCCAGTACCCCGACCCGTGGGGGACTAGCCTACACAGATACGCAGTATTTT CASTPTRGGLAYTDTQYF
TRBJ1-3 NA many TRBV2 TGTGCCAGCAGTGGAGTTATCTCTGGAAACACCATATATTTT CASSGVISGNTIYF
TRBJ1-1 TRBD1 many TRBV24-1 TGTGCCACCCCAGGACAGGCGAACACTGAAGCTTTCTTT CATPGQANTEAFF
TRBJ2-3 TRBD2 many TRBV28 TGTGCCAGCAGTGAGGGGACTAGCGGGAACACAGATACGCAGTATTTT CASSEGTSGNTDTQYF
TRBJ2-7 NA many TRBV28 TGTGCCAGCAGTTTTCCAGGTTTTTACGAGCAGTACTTC CASSFPGFYEQYF
TRBJ2-1 TRBD2 few TRBV6-2/TRBV6-3 TGTGCCAGCAGTCCGGGACTAGCGTCCCATGAGCAGTTCTTC CASSPGLASHEQFF
TRBJ2-3 NA few TRBV29-1 TGCAGCGTTCATGGCTTGGTGTATCCAGATACGCAGTATTTT CSVHGLVYPDTQYF
TRBJ1-1 NA many TRBV28 TGTGCCAGCAATCCAGGACCTATGAACACTGAAGCTTTCTTT CASNPGPMNTEAFF
TRBJ2-1 TRBD1 few TRBV7-9 TGTGCCAGCAGTTCTACGCGTCCCCCCAGGGGGATTGAGCAGTTCTTC CASSSTRPPRGIEQFF
TRBJ2-1 NA many TRBV6-2/TRBV6-3 TGTGCCAGCAGTTTAAGTGGGCATTCCTACAATGAGCAGTTCTTC CASSLSGHSYNEQFF
TRBJ1-1 TRBD1 many TRBV28 TGTGCCAGCAGTTTATGGGGGACAGGGGTCACTGAAGCTTTCTTT CASSLWGTGVTEAFF